This is a list of T cell receptor beta chains from one sample in a study of blood T cell repertoires in COVID-19. Repertoires were generated with immunoSEQ multiplex PCR, while TCRdb's copy carries only in-frame clones and drops some. The sample shows some 180,000 clones, about 80% of them seen only once. Sequences were obtained from peripheral blood. These receptors were taken from a man between 65 and 85 years old with active or convalescent COVID-19. Each CDR3 is given with its conserved first and last residue. The D gene is left open where the match is weak. The size of a clone is reported for some rows only, either as once, few or many, or as a class for expanded clones.

>TRBV12-3/TRBV12-4|few|TRBJ1-4|-
TGTGCCAGCAATTTAGGACACGCCGAAAAACTGTTTTTT
CASNLGHAEKLFF
>TRBV30|-|TRBJ2-3|-
TGTGCCTGGAGTTACAGGGGCCGCGGGGCAGATACGCAGTATTTT
CAWSYRGRGADTQYF
>TRBV6-5|few|TRBJ1-1|TRBD1
TGTGCCAGCAGATTCCCGGGACAGGGGGCTTCTGAAGCTTTCTTT
CASRFPGQGASEAFF
>TRBV7-9|-|TRBJ1-5|-
TGTGCCAGCAGCCCCTCAGTCAGCAATCAGCCCCAGCATTTT
CASSPSVSNQPQHF
>TRBV6-5|-|TRBJ1-1|-
TGTGCCAGCAGTTACGGCGGGGGCGCAGGAGCTTTCTTT
CASSYGGGAGAFF
>TRBV10-1|few|TRBJ1-1|-
TGCGCCAGCAGTGAGTCAAGGGACTGGAACACTGAAGCTTTCTTT
CASSESRDWNTEAFF
>TRBV4-3|-|TRBJ1-2|TRBD1
TGCGCCAGCAGCCACAGGGGGTATGGCTACACCTTC
CASSHRGYGYTF
>TRBV5-1|once|TRBJ2-1|TRBD2
TGCGCCAGCAGGTGGACTAGCGGGGGCTACAATGAGCAGTTCTTC
CASRWTSGGYNEQFF
>TRBV7-6|-|TRBJ2-1|-
TGTGCCAGCAGCTTAGCGGAAGGGGATGAGCAGTTCTTC
CASSLAEGDEQFF
>TRBV29-1|-|TRBJ2-5|TRBD1
TGCAGCGAGACAGGGGGAAGTATGGAGACCCAGTACTTC
CSETGGSMETQYF
>TRBV19|-|TRBJ1-1|-
TGTGCCAGTAGTGCCAGGGGCCGCACTGAAGCTTTCTTT
CASSARGRTEAFF